This entry lists 7 T cell receptor beta chains sequenced from one sample in a study of T cell repertoires in aging, cancer and after chemotherapy (dated by TCRdb to 2018 to 2020). Genomic DNA extracted from peripheral blood, rather than sorted cells or RNA, was used as the source for amplification of TCR beta rearrangements. Reads for this sample came from an Illumina MiSeq. Rearranged TRB sequences spanning V, D and J segments were amplified by multiplex touch-down PCR using a mixed TRB-A/B primer pool. TCRdb trimmed public reads at Q25 via fastp, called clones via MiXCR and kept in-frame beta chains. Duplicate CDR3 protein sequences are folded into a single record with the most common DNA and genes. The sample table lists 15,000 to 20,000 distinct CDR3 sequences, over 35% of them with a count of one. The top ten hold over 15% of the sample. The sequenced sample was blood. The receptor set was obtained from a human donor with a solid tumor.

By proportion, this clonotype is medium-sized. The rearrangement uses TRBV6-5 and TRBJ2-1; D is possibly TRBD2 (5 bases). Germline CDR1 reads MNHEY; CDR2 reads SVGAGI. The CDR3 loop spans 11 amino acids. Trimming shortened V by 6 bases and J by 10 bases, and 10 bases separated the two germline ends. This CDR3 is CASRKQREQFF. The CDR3 region has the DNA TGTGCCAGCAGAAAACAGCGGGAGCAGTTCTTC.

The chain couples TRBV5-1 to TRBJ1-1; D gene unclear. The germline V gene has CDR1 SGHRS and CDR2 YFSETQ. With 0 bases removed from V and 4 bases from J, the gap between germline ends came to 10 bases. The CDR3 sequence is 14 residues long. Here the CDR3 reads CASSLEGVGTEAFF. CDR3 nucleotide sequence: TGCGCCAGCAGCTTGGAGGGAGTCGGCACTGAAGCTTTCTTT.

This clonotype was recorded a few times. The CDR3 protein is CASRTGTGNTIYF. Written as DNA, the CDR3 is TGTGCCAGCAGGACAGGGACCGGAAACACCATATATTTT. This chain connects TRBV27 to TRBJ1-3, with TRBD1 identical over 7 bases. Germline assignment: CDR1 MNHEY and CDR2 SMNVEV (reference sequence). With V trimmed by 6 bases and J by 4 bases, 3 bases remained unmatched. The CDR3 runs 13 residues.

The chain combines TRBV7-2 with TRBJ2-1, with D unclear. The CDR3 extends over 11 amino acids. Germline assignment: CDR1 SGHTA and CDR2 FQGNSA. Trimming cost V 1 base and J 15 bases, with 10 bases left between them. The CDR3 DNA reads as TGTGCCAGCAGCTTAGAACTTCTTCCGTTCTTC. This translates into CASSLELLPFF.

This clonotype was seen only a few times. V usage is TRBV15 and J usage is TRBJ2-5; TRBD2 matches at 12 bases. The CDR3 runs 16 residues. The trim removed 5 bases at V and 4 bases at J, leaving 8 bases unmatched. CDR1 and CDR2 from the germline V gene are LNHNV and YYDKDF (reference sequence). CDR3 region: CATSGRLAGVGETQYF. CDR3 sequence (DNA): TGTGCCACCAGCGGAAGACTAGCGGGGGTTGGAGAGACCCAGTACTTC.

This clonotype is labeled as medium-sized (0.01 to 0.1%). The DNA for the CDR3 is TGTGCCAGCAGCTTGGCGGGGGGAGTCGACACCGGGGAGCTGTTTTTT. This codes for CASSLAGGVDTGELFF. V usage is TRBV5-5 and J usage is TRBJ2-2, with TRBD2 matching over 7 bases. The germline V gene encodes CDR1 SGHKS and CDR2 YYEKEE (reference sequence). CDR3 length equals 16 residues. The V and J ends lost 0 bases and 3 bases, in that order; junction bases with no gene match: 5.

The J gene is TRBJ1-2, the V gene TRBV6-4; 10 bases align to TRBD1. The CDR3 consists of 14 residues. V dropped 6 bases and J dropped 4; count of bases not matched to a gene: 5. Germline V gene data show CDR1 as MRHNA and CDR2 as SNTAGT. CDR3 in DNA: TGTGCCAGCAGGCCGGGACAGGGGCTCTATGGCTACACCTTC. Translation gives CASRPGQGLYGYTF.